This T cell receptor (beta chain) was identified in a study of chemoradiotherapy in HPV16-positive cancers. Study background: Candidate HPV-specific T-cell clones and common TCR motifs came from functional assays in a couple of HPV16-positive patients.

The CDR3 has 11 residues. The ends were cut back, 2 bases at V and 10 bases at J, with 8 bases in the middle. Germline lookup yields CDR1 MDHEN and CDR2 SYDVKM. Study observations and caveats: During treatment, candidate HPV-specific clones and E7-related motifs expanded in tumor. Only two HPV16-positive patients supplied the functional HPV-specificity definition.

On this clone: Its cognate antigen is unknown.

Sequenced by immunoSEQ multiplex PCR; TCRdb stores in-frame clones only, minus some. This sample has 25,000 to 30,000 clones, with about 93% found just once. The chain links TRBV28 to TRBJ1-1; D is possibly TRBD1 (5 bases). The material sequenced was blood, taken from a patient who underwent chemoradiotherapy. The receptor was isolated from a human donor with HPV-associated anogenital cancer. Here the CDR3 reads CASSLGGGAFF. The CDR3 nucleotides read TGTGCCAGCAGTTTAGGCGGGGGAGCTTTCTTT.